This T cell receptor beta chain stems from a study of blood T cell repertoires in COVID-19. Germline V CDR1 and CDR2: SGHDT, YYEEEE. Trimming pared 0 bases from V and 0 bases from J, leaving 13 bases between. This CDR3 contains 17 residues. Sequencing used immunoSEQ multiplex PCR; TCRdb keeps in-frame clones, though not all of them. In the table there are 100,000 to 150,000 clones, approximately 90% of which are singletons. Input material: peripheral blood. The chain links TRBV5-6 to TRBJ1-3; D call uncertain. This clonotype was sampled from a man aged 45-60 years with active or convalescent COVID-19. The CDR3 loop is CASSLARGESSGNTIYF. Here the CDR3 DNA reads TGTGCCAGCAGCTTGGCCCGCGGGGAGAGCTCTGGAAACACCATATATTTT. Supplemented by reference TRBV5-6 and TRBJ1-3, the full variable domain reads DAGVTQSPTHLIKTRGQQVTLRCSPKSGHDTVSWYQQALGQGPQFIFQYYEEEERQRGNFPDRFSGHQFPNYSSELNVNALLLGDSALYLCASSLARGESSGNTIYFGEGSWLTVV.